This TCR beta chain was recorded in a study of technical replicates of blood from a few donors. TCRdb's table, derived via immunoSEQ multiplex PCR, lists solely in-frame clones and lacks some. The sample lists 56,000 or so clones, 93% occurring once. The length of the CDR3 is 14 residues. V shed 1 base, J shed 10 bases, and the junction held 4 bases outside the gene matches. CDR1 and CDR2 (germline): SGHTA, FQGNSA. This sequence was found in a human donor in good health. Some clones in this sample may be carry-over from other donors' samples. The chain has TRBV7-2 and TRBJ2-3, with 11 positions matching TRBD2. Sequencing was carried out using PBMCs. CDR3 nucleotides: TGTGCCAGCAGCTTAGGTACTAGCGGGAGTGCGCAGTATTTT. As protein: CASSLGTSGSAQYF.